Below are 26 T cell receptor beta chains sequenced from a single sample in a study of OX40 agonist ivuxolimab in advanced cancers. The assay was immunoSEQ multiplex PCR, and TCRdb's table has in-frame clones only and misses some. This sample has fewer than 65,000 clones, with about 90% found just once. The material was CD4+ or CD8+ T cells sorted from blood, obtained in a trial of the OX40 agonist ivuxolimab. The source is an adult with an advanced solid tumor such as melanoma, head and neck, liver or kidney cancer.

This chain connects TRBV19 to TRBJ1-4; D gene uncertain. The germline V gene has CDR1 LNHDA and CDR2 SQIVND (reference sequence). V was shortened by 7 bases and J by 7 bases, with 16 bases between the two germline ends. CDR3 length: 14 residues. CDR3 sequence: CASTKQREGEKLFF. CDR3 bases: TGTGCCAGTACTAAACAGAGGGAAGGTGAAAAACTGTTTTTT.

V and J are TRBV27 and TRBJ1-1; weak D call: TRBD1 (6 bases). V dropped 3 bases and J dropped 0 bases, with 17 bases sitting between them. The CDR3 is 17 residues long. The germline V gene encodes CDR1 MNHEY and CDR2 SMNVEV (reference sequence). CDR3 nucleotides: TGTGCCAGCAGTTTTGGGGGGCTGGGTCCCATGAACACTGAAGCTTTCTTT. It encodes CASSFGGLGPMNTEAFF.

The chain is built from TRBV5-8 and TRBJ1-2, with 7 bases that match TRBD1. The CDR3 totals 15 residues. Trimming cost V 1 base and J 2 bases; bases outside gene matches: 5. CDR1 SGHTS and CDR2 YDEGEE come from the germline V gene. CDR3 residues: CASSLWQGVNYGYTF. The CDR3 nucleotides read TGTGCCAGCAGCTTGTGGCAGGGGGTAAACTATGGCTACACCTTC.

This chain joins TRBV6-1 and TRBJ1-6; tentative D call: TRBD1 (6 bases). The CDR3 runs 15 residues. Per germline, CDR1 MNHNS and CDR2 SASEGT. Trimming pared 7 bases from V and 9 bases from J, leaving 19 bases between. The CDR3: CASMEGGTSASPLHF. CDR3 sequence (DNA): TGTGCCAGCATGGAAGGCGGGACATCCGCTTCACCCCTCCACTTT.

The gene calls are TRBV28 and TRBJ2-5; no firm D call. Judging by the DNA end, TRBJ2-7 fits better; the J call may be wrong. The germline V gene has CDR1 MDHEN and CDR2 SYDVKM. This CDR3 has 11 residues. CDR3: CASSHSYEQYF. DNA for the CDR3: TGTGCCAGCAGTCACTCTTACGAGCAGTACTTC.

This clone came up a few times. The chain combines TRBV7-9 with TRBJ1-5, with a tentative D call TRBD1 (5 bases). V lost 5 bases and J 4 bases, leaving 21 bases between the germline ends. The CDR3 has 17 amino acids. Germline V gives CDR1 SEHNR, CDR2 FQNEAQ (reference sequence). The CDR3 reads CASSPPSTRWGNQPQHF. CDR3 nucleotide sequence: TGTGCCAGCAGCCCCCCTTCAACCCGTTGGGGGAATCAGCCCCAGCATTTT.

The chain carries TRBV30 and TRBJ1-2; no firm D call. The CDR3 runs 14 residues. The germline V gene has CDR1 GTSNPN and CDR2 SVGIG (reference sequence). V gave up 2 bases and J gave up 2 bases, with 12 bases separating them. CDR3 DNA: TGTGCCTGGAGTAGGATTACGACGAACTATGGCTACACCTTC. Translated, it gives CAWSRITTNYGYTF.

The chain has TRBV7-2 and TRBJ2-1; 11 bases agree with TRBD2. Germline assignment: CDR1 SGHTA and CDR2 FQGNSA. The length of the CDR3 is 15 residues. With V trimmed by 5 bases and J by 9 bases, 9 bases remained unmatched. The chain's CDR3 is CASSPLLSGRGEQFF. CDR3 DNA sequence: TGTGCCAGCAGCCCCCTCCTTAGCGGGAGGGGTGAGCAGTTCTTC.

V gene TRBV23-1 combines with J gene TRBJ2-7; D perhaps matches TRBD2 (6 bases). TRBV23-1 is an ORF, and what it does is uncertain. Deletions cut 4 bases from V and 3 bases from J, with 16 bases between. This CDR3 has 15 amino acids. In DNA form, the CDR3 reads TGCGCCAGCAGTCTGATGTCCCAGGAGGGCTACGAGCAGTACTTC. This encodes CASSLMSQEGYEQYF.

The V call is TRBV27, the J call TRBJ1-2; D may be TRBD1 (5 bases). The CDR3 totals 14 residues. V was cut by 1 base and J by 7 bases, with 13 bases left in between. CDR1 is MNHEY and CDR2 is SMNVEV in the germline V gene (reference sequence). The CDR3 DNA reads as TGTGCCAGCAGTTTATATCCCAGGGATGGTGGCTACACCTTC. This translates into CASSLYPRDGGYTF.

This rearrangement joins TRBV27 to TRBJ2-7, with 7 bases aligning to TRBD1. Germline CDR1 reads MNHEY; CDR2 reads SMNVEV (reference sequence). Losses at the gene ends were 8 bases for V and 0 bases for J; bases not matched to a gene: 7. The CDR3 runs to 14 residues. The CDR3: CASGTGVNSYEQYF. CDR3 nucleotide sequence: TGTGCCAGCGGTACAGGGGTCAACTCCTACGAGCAGTACTTC.

This sequence joins TRBV23-1 and TRBJ1-4; no clear D. TRBV23-1 is an ORF, with its function uncertain. The CDR3 extends over 15 amino acids. V lost 0 bases, J lost 5 bases, and 10 bases lay in between. The CDR3 bases are TGCGCCAGCAGTCAATCCGGGAGACCCAATGAAAAACTGTTTTTT. It encodes CASSQSGRPNEKLFF.

This chain uses TRBV6-4 with TRBJ2-2; D remains ambiguous. Germline V gene data show CDR1 as MRHNA and CDR2 as SNTAGT. The V and J ends lost 3 bases and 4 bases respectively, with 12 bases between them. The length of the CDR3 is 15 residues. CDR3 nucleotides: TGTGCCAGCAGTGATACAGCAAAGGCCACCGGGGAGCTGTTTTTT. As protein: CASSDTAKATGELFF.

CDR3 nucleotides: TGTGCCAGCAGTTTAGGGGCGCTGGGCACTGAAGCTTTCTTT. It is translated as CASSLGALGTEAFF. The gene calls are TRBV27 and TRBJ1-1; D is perhaps TRBD1 (5 bases). The ends were cut back, 2 bases at V and 4 bases at J, with 11 bases in the middle. Looked up from germline, CDR1 is MNHEY and CDR2 is SMNVEV (reference sequence). This CDR3 spans 14 amino acids.

The V and J genes are TRBV19 and TRBJ1-1; 11 bases fit TRBD1. J gave up 3 bases and V 6 bases, and 3 bases lay outside the gene matches. This CDR3 region has 14 residues. Per germline, CDR1 LNHDA and CDR2 SQIVND (reference sequence). CDR3 amino acids: CASSRDRGDTEAFF. The CDR3 DNA is TGTGCCAGTAGCCGGGACAGGGGGGACACTGAAGCTTTCTTT.

A single count supports this clone. The chain combines TRBV5-1 with TRBJ1-4; the match to TRBD1 covers 7 bases. This CDR3 comprises 16 residues. With 2 bases clipped from V and 3 bases from J, the junction kept 7 bases outside the gene matches. The V gene's germline CDR1 is SGHRS and CDR2 YFSETQ. CDR3 coding DNA: TGCGCCAGCAGCTTTCAAGGGGGCGAATCTAATGAAAAACTGTTTTTT. This translates into CASSFQGGESNEKLFF.

The chain carries TRBV7-6 and TRBJ1-5; D is undetermined. The ends were cut back, 5 bases at V and 1 base at J, with 9 bases in the middle. CDR1 is SGHVS, CDR2 FNYEAQ, per germline. The CDR3 spans 14 residues. This CDR3 reads CASSPFQSNQPQHF. The CDR3 bases are TGTGCCAGCAGCCCGTTTCAGAGCAATCAGCCCCAGCATTTT.

This clone was counted only a few times. The J gene is TRBJ2-7, the V gene TRBV11-2, with TRBD1 identical over 8 bases. Germline V lookup: CDR1 SGHAT, CDR2 FQNNGV. Losses at the gene ends were 4 bases for V and 5 bases for J; bases not matched to a gene: 7. The CDR3 length is 14 residues. The CDR3 DNA reads as TGTGCCAGCAGCTCCAGGGGGCGCGTCAACGAGCAGTACTTC. Its translation is CASSSRGRVNEQYF.

The gene calls are TRBV10-3 and TRBJ2-3; the D call may be TRBD1 or TRBD2 (6 bases each). CDR3 size: 14 residues. The V gene lost 11 bases and the J gene lost 7 bases, with 22 bases spanning the gap. CDR1 is ENHRY, CDR2 SYGVKD, per germline. In DNA form, the CDR3 reads TGTGCCTCGCGAGGGGGGATAGAGTTAAATACGCAGTATTTT. Protein sequence: CASRGGIELNTQYF.

The CDR3 spells CASSQSGLAGVFTETQYF. For the CDR3, the DNA is TGTGCCAGCAGCCAAAGTGGGCTAGCGGGAGTATTTACAGAGACCCAGTACTTC. The gene calls are TRBV14 and TRBJ2-5; TRBD2 aligns across 10 bases. This CDR3 contains 18 residues. Germline values: CDR1 SGHDN, CDR2 FVKESK. Trimming at V came to 2 bases and at J to 4 bases, leaving 13 bases not matched to a gene.

The chain recombines TRBV28 with TRBJ2-2; possible D gene TRBD1, 5 bases. This CDR3 has 15 amino acids. Trimming pared 6 bases from V and 0 bases from J, leaving 11 bases between. Germline CDR1 reads MDHEN; CDR2 reads SYDVKM. The CDR3 loop reads CASSLDNANTGELFF. CDR3 DNA: TGTGCCAGCAGCTTGGACAACGCGAACACCGGGGAGCTGTTTTTT.

The V call is TRBV7-2, the J call TRBJ1-1, with 8 bases matching TRBD1. The CDR3 length is 14 residues. The ends lost 2 bases at V and 4 bases at J; junction bases unmatched: 3. From germline, CDR1 is SGHTA and CDR2 FQGNSA. The CDR3 is CASSLLQGGTEAFF. DNA for the CDR3: TGTGCCAGCAGCTTATTACAGGGGGGCACTGAAGCTTTCTTT. Supplemented by reference TRBV7-2 and TRBJ1-1, the full variable domain reads GAGVSQSPSNKVTEKGKDVELRCDPISGHTALYWYRQSLGQGLEFLIYFQGNSAPDKSGLPSDRFSAERTGGSVSTLTIQRTQQEDSAVYLCASSLLQGGTEAFFGQGTRLTVV.

In nucleotides, the CDR3 is TGTGCCAGCCGATCAGACAGGACCTTAAACTATGGCTACACCTTC. This gives the protein CASRSDRTLNYGYTF. The chain uses TRBV19 and TRBJ1-2; tentative D call: TRBD1 (6 bases). CDR3 size: 15 residues. The V and J ends lost 9 bases and 2 bases respectively, with 19 bases between them. Germline V gives CDR1 LNHDA, CDR2 SQIVND (reference sequence).

The rearrangement links TRBV19 to TRBJ1-4; possibly TRBD1 for D (5 bases). In germline, CDR1 is LNHDA, CDR2 SQIVND (reference sequence). V gave up 7 bases and J gave up 14 bases, with 23 bases separating them. The CDR3 covers 14 residues. CDR3 nucleotide sequence: TGTGCCAGTACTTCAGCGTGGGGCCCAGGGTTGCTGTTTTTT. Translating it yields CASTSAWGPGLLFF.

Only one count was recorded for this clone. V usage is TRBV18 and J usage is TRBJ1-1, with D possibly TRBD1 on 5 matching bases. This CDR3 is built from 13 residues. V was clipped by 4 bases and J by 4 bases, with 10 bases between them. From germline, CDR1 is KGHSH and CDR2 LQKENI. The CDR3 sequence: CASSQGESTEAFF. In DNA form, the CDR3 reads TGTGCCAGCTCACAAGGGGAAAGCACTGAAGCTTTCTTT. The variable domain in full, completed from reference TRBV18 and TRBJ1-1, reads NAGVMQNPRHLVRRRGQEARLRCSPMKGHSHVYWYRQLPEEGLKFMVYLQKENIIDESGMPKERFSAEFPKEGPSILRIQQVVRGDSAAYFCASSQGESTEAFFGQGTRLTVV.

V and J are TRBV18 and TRBJ1-3; perhaps TRBD1 as D (5 bases). This CDR3 region has 14 residues. Trimming removed 3 bases from V and 2 bases from J, with 8 bases in between. Germline V lookup: CDR1 KGHSH, CDR2 LQKENI. This chain's CDR3 is CASSPKDTGNTIYF. The CDR3 DNA is TGTGCCAGCTCACCGAAGGACACTGGAAACACCATATATTTT.